This T cell receptor beta chain appears in the sequencing data of a study of monozygotic twins with inflammatory bowel disease. Study-level results: Possibly reflecting limited power, no difference in repertoire similarity was found between concordant and discordant twins.

With respect to this clonotype: Its antigen is unidentified.

CDR1 LNHNV and CDR2 YYDKDF come from the germline V gene (reference sequence). The CDR3 runs to 16 residues. In eight separate reactions per sample, cDNA was generated. From the 5' RACE reads, TCRdb lists one entry per CDR3 protein and no DNA. In total, the table holds around 230,000 distinct CDR3 sequences. This clonotype originated in a human donor with ulcerative colitis or Crohn's disease, or a healthy co-twin of an affected twin (not recorded which). V and J are TRBV15 and TRBJ2-7; TCRdb calls TRBD1, which cannot be checked without DNA. The sequencing sample was made of blood. CDR3: CATSRWTVSNSYEQYF.